This entry describes one TCR beta chain. This clone has more than one count but fewer than ten. No cognate antigen has been identified for it. Base qualities are not at hand, and no much larger clone is one base apart. The library was obtained by the immunoSEQ multiplex PCR assay. DNA from the CD4+ T cells that had been cultured and isolated underwent TCR beta CDR3 sequencing. On the authors' methods: Non-productive TCR sequences were removed, reads were trimmed to the CDR3 region, and CDR3s of at least 7 amino acids were retained. Antigen-specific clonotypes were identified with the MANAFEST web app by comparing expansion in peptide wells against reference cultures. To count as positive, a clone had to show expansion at FDR<0.05 compared with the reference and with all other wells, an odds ratio above 5, and a frequency above 0.1% in two replicate wells. Clonotypes significantly expanded in SARS-CoV-2 spike wells and in at least one common cold coronavirus spike condition were defined as cross-reactive. CDR3 similarity was assessed by Levenshtein distance using the stringdist R package, and unrooted trees were constructed with ape in R 3.6.1. The immuneACCESS repertoire file appears here via TCRdb, limited to in-frame rearrangements. These files lack a portion of the clones; in checked studies, under half of the deficit traces to unresolved V genes, and the cause of the others is not known. V, J and clone size are taken as reported in that table, and D and trimming were inferred from the DNA itself. The sample profile shows about 70,000 clones; around 72% of them were found once. The ten largest clones add up to over 4.5% of the sample.

The data belong to a study of vaccination effects on CD4 cells after COVID-19 (dated by TCRdb to 2022 to 2024). Describing the broader study: Each participant got two doses of an mRNA SARS-CoV-2 vaccine, either BNT162b2 or mRNA-1273. In a couple of convalescent patients, pre-vaccine samples were collected 16 days and one week ahead of the first dose, 142 and 148 days after COVID-19 diagnosis. In both COVID-19 convalescent patients and infection-naive vaccine recipients, the study compared SARS-CoV-2 spike-specific CD4+ TCR repertoires from before mRNA vaccination with those from after it. Altogether, nine to ten COVID-19 convalescent patients and several SARS-CoV-2-naive healthy vaccine recipients made up the full study. Cultures from other donors in the study were sequenced using the Oncomine TCR Beta short-read assay on an Illumina iSeq 100. The full study reports these points: In convalescent patients, the post-vaccine spike-reactive repertoire was composed mainly of new vaccine-induced clones that were largely distinct from infection-induced clones. At late post-vaccination timepoints, both infection-induced and vaccine-induced clones showed marked clonal contraction, consistent with waning T cell responses. The study was limited by a small number of convalescent patients and lacked early post-infection timepoints.

In the ViraFEST assay, PBMC were stimulated with viral peptide pools, and TCR sequencing was then used to find antigen-specific CD4+ T cell clonotypes based on their expansion. After around 11 days of culture, CD4+ T cells were isolated with the EasySep CD4+ T cell isolation kit. Convalescent patients had PCR-confirmed SARS-CoV-2 infection between March and December 2020, before Alpha, Beta and Delta variants emerged in the United States. Each well held two million PBMC cultured in IMDM containing about 5.4% human AB serum, 8 to 10 IU/ml IL-2 and gentamicin, along with around 9.4 ug/ml peptides. An HIV-1 Nef peptide pool was used as the negative control culture condition. On days 3 and 7, half of the culture medium was replaced with fresh IL-2-containing medium. Unless otherwise noted, each peptide stimulation condition was cultured in triplicate wells. PBMC were separated from whole blood using Ficoll-Paque Plus gradient centrifugation and were then either cryopreserved at -140C or used fresh. Genomic DNA was extracted from cultured CD4+ T cells with the QIAamp micro DNA kit.

The CDR3 runs 16 amino acids, cysteine and phenylalanine included. Only the CDR3 region is kept as DNA, spanning 48 bases read in frame from base 1. Sequences SGHAT (CDR1) and FQNNGV (CDR2) are obtained from the germline V gene. V is clipped by 1 base and J by 4 bases, and the sequence between their germline boundaries is 14 bases long. This specimen consisted of CD4+ T cells from PBMCs cultured with HIV peptides, obtained before COVID-19 vaccination. Reading the label with the study, this specimen's cell subset or site is: HIV-1 Nef peptide pool negative control/reference culture. Rearrangement joined TRBV11-2 to TRBJ1-3, and the D gene may be TRBD1, 5 bases matching. This clonotype was sampled from a human donor who had a prior SARS-CoV-2 infection. This receptor carries the CDR3 CASSLVVGRVGNTIYF. The nucleotide sequence is given as TGTGCCAGCAGCTTAGTGGTGGGGCGGGTCGGAAACACCATATATTTT.